The source of this T cell receptor beta chain is a study of T cells after yellow fever vaccination. For the study at large: For low cell numbers, libraries were made with SMART-Seq v4 Ultra Low Input.

In this sample, this clonotype turned up a few times. Its antigen remains unidentified. Study-wide results and caveats: Some clonotypes were seen in both the CD4 and the CD8 compartments. These made up a small share and likely arose from convergent recombination. After the booster, roughly 96% of CD4 and approximately 87% of CD8 primary-response clones were re-detected.

This CDR3 contains 17 residues. The V gene end was trimmed by 4 bases and the J gene end by 5 bases; junction bases not matched to a gene: 14. Germline values: CDR1 SEHNR, CDR2 FQNEAQ (reference sequence). Making TCR cDNA involved 5'RACE template switching, which added UMIs and a universal primer site. TCRdb re-analysed the 5' RACE reads in MiXCR, keeping a single row per CDR3 protein. The sample consists of hundreds of thousands of distinct CDR3 sequences, 9% to 15% of them appearing once. This sequence joins TRBV7-9 and TRBJ2-5, with 9 bases identical to TRBD1. The sample consisted of PBMCs, taken on the day of the yellow fever booster vaccination. The sequence derives from a man aged 25 to 40 who received the YFV17D yellow fever vaccine. The CDR3 reads CASSSTSGQGFRETQYF. The DNA of the CDR3 is TGTGCCAGCAGCTCAACCTCAGGACAGGGGTTCCGGGAGACCCAGTACTTC.